This is a list of T cell receptor beta chains from one sample in a study of blood T cell repertoires in COVID-19. Profiled with immunoSEQ multiplex PCR; TCRdb holds only in-frame clones, not every one. Here the sample spans roughly 300,000 clones, about nine tenths being singletons. Input material: PBMCs or T cells enriched from blood (not recorded which). The receptors were gathered from a middle-aged woman with acute COVID-19. Both conserved end residues are part of each CDR3. The D gene is left open where the match is weak.

j_call d_call v_call cdr3_nt cdr3_aa
TRBJ2-7 TRBD2 TRBV11-2 TGTGCCAGCAGCTCCCCGGGACTAGAACAGCTCGAGCAGTACTTC CASSSPGLEQLEQYF
TRBJ1-5 - TRBV9 TGTGCCAGCAGCGTAGGTAATAGCAATCAGCCCCAGCATTTT CASSVGNSNQPQHF
TRBJ2-5 TRBD2 TRBV5-4 TGTGCCAGCAGCGTAGCGGGGGGGCCAGGAGAGACCCAGTACTTC CASSVAGGPGETQYF
TRBJ1-3 - TRBV30 TGTGCCTGGAGTGTACAGGCAGGGCGCTACGGAAACACCATATATTTT CAWSVQAGRYGNTIYF
TRBJ1-5 - TRBV19 TGTGCCAGTAAGGGGGAATATAGCAATCAGCCCCAGCATTTT CASKGEYSNQPQHF
TRBJ1-5 - TRBV2 TGTGCCAGCAATGTACTTGCGAATAGCAATCAGCCCCAGCATTTT CASNVLANSNQPQHF
TRBJ2-5 TRBD1 TRBV5-1 TGCGCCAGCAGCTTGGAGGGACAGGGGTCGAAGACCCAGTACTTC CASSLEGQGSKTQYF
TRBJ1-5 TRBD1 TRBV5-1 TGCGCCAGCAGCATTGGGACAGGGTTTAATCAGCCCCAGCATTTT CASSIGTGFNQPQHF
TRBJ2-7 - TRBV18 TGTGCCAGCTCACCGGGGCAGGGTGGGGCTTCCTACGAGCAGTACTTC CASSPGQGGASYEQYF
TRBJ2-2 - TRBV6-9 TGTGCCAGCAGAACAGGTCCCTCGAACACCGGGGAGCTGTTTTTT CASRTGPSNTGELFF
TRBJ1-2 TRBD1 TRBV7-2 TGTGCCAGCAGCCCCAGACAGGGGGACTATGGCTACACCTTC CASSPRQGDYGYTF
TRBJ2-3 TRBD2 TRBV5-1 TGCGCCAGCAGCTTACTAGCGGGGGCCACAGATACGCAGTATTTT CASSLLAGATDTQYF
TRBJ1-4 - TRBV2 TGTGCCAGCAGTGAACCGAGGCGAAATGAAAAACTGTTTTTT CASSEPRRNEKLFF
TRBJ1-3 - TRBV18 TGTGCCAGCTCACCGGTCGGGGAACCTGGAAACACCATATATTTT CASSPVGEPGNTIYF
TRBJ2-1 TRBD2 TRBV30 TGTGCCTGGAGTGTAGGGCTAGCGGGAGCAAATGAGCAGTTCTTC CAWSVGLAGANEQFF